Sequencing of this T cell receptor (beta chain) was carried out in a study of tumor-infiltrating lymphocytes in primary liver carcinoma. Study-level background: Subjects presented with primary liver carcinoma managed by surgical resection. General study results and limits: Reduced overlap was seen in tumor-adjacent and tumor-blood pairs versus tumor region pairs. It was in tumors, not blood, that the top-250-clone fraction was significantly higher (p = 0.039).

The researchers produced TCR beta cDNA from around 0.5 ug total RNA with a constant-region primer. Construction of TCR beta libraries relied on three successive nested multiplex PCR rounds employing slightly modified ARM-PCR. Forward primers for TRBV1-TRBV30 and a C-beta reverse primer served the first two PCR rounds, at about 10 cycles each. TCRdb reanalysed the multiplex PCR reads using MiXCR and keeps one entry per CDR3 protein. The repertoire holds 300,000 to 400,000 distinct CDR3 sequences, less than 75% seen once, with 5.5% to 7% in the top ten. The length of the CDR3 is 14 residues. Germline CDR1 is SGHAT and CDR2 is FQNNGV. Notes on this clonotype: Its specificity is not known. Mismatch with germline at one junction end may stem from a read error.

Extraction also yielded germline DNA, while blood RNA was obtained from unsorted whole blood. No treatment had been given to the patients, who were chronically infected with HBV. This clonotype was sampled from a man aged 35 to 55 with primary liver carcinoma and hepatitis B virus infection. The chain carries TRBV11-2 and TRBJ2-3; 8 bases agree with TRBD1. Source material: peripheral blood. CDR3 DNA: TGTGCCAGCAGCACGGGACAGGTCACAGATACGCAGTATTTC. This translates into CASSTGQVTDTQYF.